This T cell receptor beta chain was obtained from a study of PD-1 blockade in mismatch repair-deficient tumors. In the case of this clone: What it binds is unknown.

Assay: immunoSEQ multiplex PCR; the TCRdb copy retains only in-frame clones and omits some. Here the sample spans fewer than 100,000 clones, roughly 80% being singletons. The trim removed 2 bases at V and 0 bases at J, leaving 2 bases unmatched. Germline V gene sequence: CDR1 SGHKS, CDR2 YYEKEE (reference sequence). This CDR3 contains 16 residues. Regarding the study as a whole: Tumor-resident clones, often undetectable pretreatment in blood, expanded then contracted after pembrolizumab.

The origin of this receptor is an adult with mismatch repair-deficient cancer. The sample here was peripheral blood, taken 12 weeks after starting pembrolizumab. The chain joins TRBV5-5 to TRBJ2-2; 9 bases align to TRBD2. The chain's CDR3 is CASSFRGGANTGELFF. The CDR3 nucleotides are TGTGCCAGCAGCTTCCGCGGGGGGGCGAACACCGGGGAGCTGTTTTTT.